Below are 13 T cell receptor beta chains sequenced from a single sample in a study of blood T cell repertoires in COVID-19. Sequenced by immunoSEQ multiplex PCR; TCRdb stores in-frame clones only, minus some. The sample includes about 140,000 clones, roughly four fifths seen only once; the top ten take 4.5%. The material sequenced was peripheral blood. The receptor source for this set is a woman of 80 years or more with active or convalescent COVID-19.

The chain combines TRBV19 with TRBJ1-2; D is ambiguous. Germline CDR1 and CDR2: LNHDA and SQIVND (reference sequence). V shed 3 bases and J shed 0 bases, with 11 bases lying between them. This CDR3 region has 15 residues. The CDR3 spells CASSIRGAANYGYTF. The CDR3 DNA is TGTGCCAGTAGTATCCGGGGAGCGGCTAACTATGGCTACACCTTC.

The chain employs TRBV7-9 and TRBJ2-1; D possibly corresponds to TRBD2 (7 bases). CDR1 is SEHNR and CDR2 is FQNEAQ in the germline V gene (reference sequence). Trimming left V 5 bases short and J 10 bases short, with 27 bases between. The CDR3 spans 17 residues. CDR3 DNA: TGTGCCAGCAGCAGGGGGGGCGCTAGCGCGCCTGAGGGGGAGCAGTTCTTC. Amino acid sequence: CASSRGGASAPEGEQFF.

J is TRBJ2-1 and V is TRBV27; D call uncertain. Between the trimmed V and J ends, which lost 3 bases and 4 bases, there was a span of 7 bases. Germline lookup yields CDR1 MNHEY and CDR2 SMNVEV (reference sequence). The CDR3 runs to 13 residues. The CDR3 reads CASSFTPYNEQFF. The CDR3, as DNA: TGTGCCAGCAGTTTCACACCATACAATGAGCAGTTCTTC.

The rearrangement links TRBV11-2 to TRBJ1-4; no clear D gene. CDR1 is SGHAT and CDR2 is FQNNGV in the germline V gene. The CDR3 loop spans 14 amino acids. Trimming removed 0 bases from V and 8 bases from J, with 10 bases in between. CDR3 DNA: TGTGCCAGCAGCTTAGAAAGACTAGAAGAAAAACTGTTTTTT. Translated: CASSLERLEEKLFF.

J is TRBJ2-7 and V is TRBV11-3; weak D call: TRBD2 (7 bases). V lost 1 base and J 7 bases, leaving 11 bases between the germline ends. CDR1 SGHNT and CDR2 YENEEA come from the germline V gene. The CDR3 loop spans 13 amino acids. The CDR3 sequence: CASSLGTAGEQYF. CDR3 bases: TGTGCCAGCAGCTTAGGGACAGCGGGGGAGCAGTACTTC. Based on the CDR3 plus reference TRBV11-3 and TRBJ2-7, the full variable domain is EAGVVQSPRYKIIEKKQPVAFWCNPISGHNTLYWYLQNLGQGPELLIRYENEEAVDDSQLPKDRFSAERLKGVDSTLKIQPAELGDSAVYLCASSLGTAGEQYFGPGTRLTVT.

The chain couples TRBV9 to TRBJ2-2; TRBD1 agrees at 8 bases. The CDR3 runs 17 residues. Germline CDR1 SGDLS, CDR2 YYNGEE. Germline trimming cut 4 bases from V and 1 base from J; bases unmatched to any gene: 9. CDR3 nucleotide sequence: TGTGCCAGCAGCACGCAGTGGACAGGGCTGAACACCGGGGAGCTGTTTTTT. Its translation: CASSTQWTGLNTGELFF.

The CDR3 DNA reads as TGTGCCAGCAGCCGTGGAGCAACTAATGAAAAACTGTTTTTT. Translation: CASSRGATNEKLFF. The chain combines TRBV4-2 with TRBJ1-4; D not certain. There are 14 residues in the CDR3. Per germline, CDR1 LGHNA and CDR2 YNFKEQ. Trimming removed 4 bases at V and 0 bases at J, with 6 bases between.

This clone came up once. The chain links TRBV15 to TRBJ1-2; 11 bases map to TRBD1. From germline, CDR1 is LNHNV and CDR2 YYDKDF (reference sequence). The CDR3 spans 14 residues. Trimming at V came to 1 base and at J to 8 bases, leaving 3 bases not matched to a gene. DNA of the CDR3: TGTGCCACCAGCAGAGGCGGGACAGGGGGAGGCTACACCTTC. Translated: CATSRGGTGGGYTF.

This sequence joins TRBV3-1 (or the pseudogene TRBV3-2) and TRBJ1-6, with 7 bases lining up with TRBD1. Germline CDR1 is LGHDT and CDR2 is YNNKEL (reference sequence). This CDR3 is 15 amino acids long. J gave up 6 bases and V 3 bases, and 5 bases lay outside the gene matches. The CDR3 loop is CASSHRSGGNSPLHF. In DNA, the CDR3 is TGTGCCAGCAGCCATCGGTCAGGGGGTAATTCACCCCTCCACTTT.

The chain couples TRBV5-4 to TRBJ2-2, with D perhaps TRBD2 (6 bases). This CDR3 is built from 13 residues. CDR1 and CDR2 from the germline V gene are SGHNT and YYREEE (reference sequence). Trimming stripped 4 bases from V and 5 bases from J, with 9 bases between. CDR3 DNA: TGTGCCAGCAGCGACGGACTAACCGGGGAGCTGTTTTTT. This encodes CASSDGLTGELFF.

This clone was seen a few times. The CDR3 DNA reads TGCGCCAGCAGCCGGACAGGGGACAGTGGCTACACCTTC. Protein product: CASSRTGDSGYTF. The chain recombines TRBV5-1 with TRBJ1-2; TRBD1 agrees at 9 bases. J lost 7 bases, V lost 4 bases, and 5 bases had no gene match. Germline V gives CDR1 SGHRS, CDR2 YFSETQ. The CDR3 is made up of 13 amino acids.

CDR3 coding DNA: TGTGCCAGCAGCCAAGATTTCAGTTCCACTGAAGCTTTCTTT. Translating gives CASSQDFSSTEAFF. The chain has TRBV14 and TRBJ1-1; D unclear. V lost 0 bases to trimming and J lost 4 bases, with 9 bases between them. The CDR3 loop spans 14 amino acids. CDR1 and CDR2 from the germline V gene are SGHDN and FVKESK. The whole variable domain, filled in from reference TRBV14 and TRBJ1-1, reads EAGVTQFPSHSVIEKGQTVTLRCDPISGHDNLYWYRRVMGKEIKFLLHFVKESKQDESGMPNNRFLAERTGGTYSTLKVQPAELEDSGVYFCASSQDFSSTEAFFGQGTRLTVV.

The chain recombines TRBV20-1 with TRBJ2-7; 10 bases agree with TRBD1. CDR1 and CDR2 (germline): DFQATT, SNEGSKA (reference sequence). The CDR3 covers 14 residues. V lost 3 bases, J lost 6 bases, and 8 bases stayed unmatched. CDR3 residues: CSASGTGALGEQYF. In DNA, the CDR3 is TGCAGTGCTAGTGGGACAGGGGCCCTCGGCGAGCAGTACTTC.